A selection of T cell receptor beta chains follows, all from one sample in a study of T-cell memory formation after mild COVID-19. TCRdb reprocessed the 5' RACE reads via MiXCR and lists one record per CDR3 protein. The data contain roughly 310,000 distinct CDR3 sequences, more than 15% of them singletons. Sequencing was done on a sample of PBMCs or a T cell subset sorted from them (not recorded which). These receptors all stem from a man younger than 35 who had mild COVID-19 (a few samples of this study predate the infection). Cell type and time point are not known. CDR3s include the opening cysteine and the closing phenylalanine or tryptophan. The D gene is left open where the match is weak. A clone size is listed for some rows: how often the clone was seen (once, few, many), or a class if it is expanded.

>TRBD2|few|TRBV27|TRBJ2-3
CASSLRLAGGGGTDTQYF
TGTGCCAGCAGTTTAAGGCTAGCGGGGGGCGGGGGCACAGATACGCAGTATTTT
>NA|few|TRBV7-2|TRBJ2-3
CASSEAPMSTDTQYF
TGTGCCAGCAGCGAAGCGCCCATGAGCACAGATACGCAGTATTTT
>TRBD1|few|TRBV6-1|TRBJ2-5
CASSRTGIETQYF
TGTGCCAGCAGTAGGACAGGGATCGAGACCCAGTACTTC
>NA|few|TRBV10-3|TRBJ2-2
CAIGGDGGRGTGELFF
TGTGCCATCGGAGGAGATGGCGGCAGGGGCACCGGGGAGCTGTTTTTT
>TRBD2|few|TRBV5-4|TRBJ2-3
CASSLPSGATDTQYF
TGTGCCAGCAGCTTGCCTAGCGGGGCCACAGATACGCAGTATTTT
>TRBD1|few|TRBV14|TRBJ2-1
CASSQDGTGVIGNEQFF
TGTGCCAGCAGCCAAGACGGGACAGGGGTGATAGGCAATGAGCAGTTCTTC
>NA|NA|TRBV4-1|TRBJ1-6
CASSQDTSSYNSPLHF
TGCGCCAGCAGCCAAGATACAAGCTCCTATAATTCACCCCTCCACTTT
>TRBD1|NA|TRBV7-8|TRBJ1-2
CASSSGQDLNYGYTF
TGTGCCAGCAGCTCCGGACAGGATTTAAACTATGGCTACACCTTC
>NA|few|TRBV4-1|TRBJ2-2
CASSQDRVGRNTGELFF
TGCGCCAGCAGCCAAGATCGAGTGGGGCGGAACACCGGGGAGCTGTTTTTT
>NA|NA|TRBV4-3|TRBJ1-4
CASSQRRDFGPEKLFF
TGCGCCAGCAGCCAAAGAAGGGACTTCGGGCCTGAAAAACTGTTTTTT
>NA|NA|TRBV20-1|TRBJ1-2
CSARISLYGYTF
TGCAGTGCTAGAATTTCACTATATGGCTACACCTTC
>TRBD2|few|TRBV7-2|TRBJ2-1
CASSRRLAGPSYNEQFF
TGTGCCAGCAGCCGACGGCTAGCGGGGCCATCCTACAATGAGCAGTTCTTC
>TRBD1|few|TRBV27|TRBJ1-2
CASSANRGGDGYTF
TGTGCCAGCAGTGCAAACAGGGGAGGTGATGGCTACACCTTC
>NA|NA|TRBV7-2|TRBJ2-5
CASSAELQETQYF
TGTGCCAGCAGTGCCGAGCTCCAAGAGACCCAGTACTTC
>NA|NA|TRBV7-2|TRBJ1-5
CASSFNSGGSHQPQHF
TGTGCCAGCAGCTTTAACAGTGGGGGCTCACATCAGCCCCAGCATTTT
>NA|NA|TRBV18|TRBJ2-3
CASSPPLSTDTQYF
TGTGCCAGCTCACCACCGCTTAGCACAGATACGCAGTATTTT
>TRBD1|NA|TRBV19|TRBJ1-1
CASSIGDRTNTEAFF
TGTGCCAGTAGTATAGGGGACAGGACCAACACTGAAGCTTTCTTT
>NA|few|TRBV20-1|TRBJ2-6
CSAGRGSSGANVLTF
TGCAGTGCTGGCCGGGGGAGCTCTGGGGCCAACGTCCTGACTTTC
>NA|few|TRBV21-1|TRBJ1-2
CASSDGSSRLYGYTF
TGTGCCAGCAGCGATGGAAGTAGCCGTCTCTATGGCTACACCTTC
>NA|NA|TRBV3-1|TRBJ1-3
CASSQSGSGNTIYF
TGTGCCAGCAGCCAATCAGGGTCTGGAAACACCATATATTTT
>NA|few|TRBV7-9|TRBJ1-1
CASSGSVNTEAFF
TGTGCCAGCAGCGGTTCGGTGAACACTGAAGCTTTCTTT
>NA|NA|TRBV25-1|TRBJ2-3
CASTLGLFTDTQYF
TGTGCCAGCACCCTGGGACTTTTCACAGATACGCAGTATTTT
>NA|NA|TRBV5-1|TRBJ1-4
CDSSYLPWGVGEKLFF
TGCGACAGCAGCTACCTCCCCTGGGGGGTCGGCGAAAAACTGTTTTTT
>NA|NA|TRBV14|TRBJ2-5
CASSQGTGTGGETQYF
TGTGCCAGCAGCCAAGGCACCGGGACTGGCGGAGAGACCCAGTACTTC
>NA|few|TRBV28|TRBJ1-2
CASSFEGGAGYGYTF
TGTGCCAGCAGTTTTGAGGGAGGGGCAGGGTATGGCTACACCTTC
>TRBD1|few|TRBV5-1|TRBJ2-3
CASSRDRAKDTQYF
TGCGCCAGCAGCCGGGACAGGGCGAAAGATACGCAGTATTTT
>NA|few|TRBV6-6|TRBJ2-3
CASSPPPDTQYF
TGTGCCAGCAGCCCGCCTCCAGATACGCAGTATTTT
>TRBD2|NA|TRBV2|TRBJ2-1
CASTSGGADEQFF
TGTGCCAGCACCAGCGGGGGGGCCGATGAGCAGTTCTTC
>TRBD1|NA|TRBV6-5|TRBJ1-2
CASRQGVYGYTF
TGTGCCAGCAGACAGGGGGTCTATGGCTACACCTTC
>NA|NA|TRBV28|TRBJ2-3
CASSLKDGYTDTQYF
TGTGCCAGCAGTTTAAAGGATGGCTACACAGATACGCAGTATTTT
>TRBD1|NA|TRBV7-9|TRBJ1-2
CASSSQGAIGYGYTF
TGTGCCAGCAGCTCACAGGGGGCAATAGGGTATGGCTACACCTTC
>NA|few|TRBV15|TRBJ2-5
CATSFADQETQYF
TGTGCCACCAGCTTCGCCGATCAAGAGACCCAGTACTTC
>TRBD2|few|TRBV20-1|TRBJ2-1
CSASPLAVSSYNEQFF
TGCAGTGCTAGTCCTCTAGCGGTGAGCTCCTACAATGAGCAGTTCTTC
>NA|few|TRBV29-1|TRBJ2-7
CSVGPTVSGEQYF
TGCAGCGTTGGGCCCACCGTGTCTGGGGAGCAGTACTTC
>NA|few|TRBV7-2|TRBJ2-7
CASSPEGYEQYF
TGTGCCAGCAGCCCCGAGGGTTACGAGCAGTACTTC
>NA|NA|TRBV9|TRBJ2-1
CASSDFGSEQFF
TGTGCCAGCAGCGACTTCGGAAGTGAGCAGTTCTTC
>TRBD2|many|TRBV7-2|TRBJ2-3
CASSLRRGRVDTQYF
TGTGCCAGCAGCTTAAGGCGGGGGAGGGTAGATACGCAGTATTTT
>TRBD1|few|TRBV5-1|TRBJ2-7
CASSLGTGISYEQYF
TGCGCCAGCAGCTTGGGGACAGGGATCTCCTACGAGCAGTACTTC
>TRBD1|few|TRBV11-2|TRBJ1-2
CASSLDPDRGYGYTF
TGTGCCAGCAGCTTAGATCCTGACAGGGGCTATGGCTACACCTTC
>NA|few|TRBV6-5|TRBJ2-5
CASSYFARGQETQYF
TGTGCCAGCAGTTACTTCGCGCGGGGCCAAGAGACCCAGTACTTC
>TRBD1|NA|TRBV5-1|TRBJ2-2
CASRSQGANTGELFF
TGCGCCAGCCGCTCACAGGGGGCGAACACCGGGGAGCTGTTTTTT
>NA|NA|TRBV6-5|TRBJ2-2
CASSPGDNTGELFF
TGTGCCAGCAGTCCGGGTGACAACACCGGGGAGCTGTTTTTT
>NA|few|TRBV6-5|TRBJ2-1
CAAKPDLNYNEQFF
TGTGCCGCCAAGCCCGATCTCAACTACAATGAGCAGTTCTTC
>TRBD1|NA|TRBV7-6|TRBJ1-2
CASSALGGQGAYGYTF
TGTGCCAGCAGCGCCCTGGGAGGACAGGGGGCTTACGGCTACACCTTC
>NA|NA|TRBV7-2|TRBJ1-6
CASSPVGGYNSPLHF
TGTGCCAGCAGCCCGGTAGGGGGGTATAATTCACCCCTCCACTTT
>TRBD1|NA|TRBV12-3/TRBV12-4|TRBJ1-4
CASRFTGTDEKLFF
TGTGCCAGCAGATTTACCGGGACAGATGAAAAACTGTTTTTT
>TRBD1|NA|TRBV4-2|TRBJ2-7
CASSLGGPGQSSYEQYF
TGTGCCAGCAGCCTCGGAGGTCCGGGACAGAGCTCCTACGAGCAGTACTTC
>NA|few|TRBV5-1|TRBJ1-6
CASSLAYRENSPLHF
TGCGCCAGCAGCTTGGCTTACAGGGAGAATTCACCCCTCCACTTT
>NA|few|TRBV6-5|TRBJ1-2
CASSLFGVRGNYGYTF
TGTGCCAGCAGCCTCTTCGGAGTTAGGGGGAACTATGGCTACACCTTC